This TCR beta chain comes out of a study of monozygotic twins with inflammatory bowel disease. This CDR3 has 13 amino acids. Germline V CDR1 and CDR2: SGHTA, FQGTGA. A total RNA quantity of 3500 ng went into each TCR library. One entry per CDR3 protein, without DNA, is what TCRdb gives after re-calling the 5' RACE reads. The record lists approximately 400,000 distinct CDR3 sequences, of which the ten most abundant hold just over 2.5%. Of note for this clonotype: Antigen: not known.

Study results and limitations: The analysis failed to separate different T cell subtypes. Variability in patient repertoires may have come partly from differing immunosuppressive treatments.

Sequencing used blood. This clonotype was obtained from a human donor with ulcerative colitis or Crohn's disease, or a healthy co-twin of an affected twin (not recorded which). The V and J genes are TRBV7-3 and TRBJ1-1. The CDR3 sequence: CASSSGFDTEAFF.